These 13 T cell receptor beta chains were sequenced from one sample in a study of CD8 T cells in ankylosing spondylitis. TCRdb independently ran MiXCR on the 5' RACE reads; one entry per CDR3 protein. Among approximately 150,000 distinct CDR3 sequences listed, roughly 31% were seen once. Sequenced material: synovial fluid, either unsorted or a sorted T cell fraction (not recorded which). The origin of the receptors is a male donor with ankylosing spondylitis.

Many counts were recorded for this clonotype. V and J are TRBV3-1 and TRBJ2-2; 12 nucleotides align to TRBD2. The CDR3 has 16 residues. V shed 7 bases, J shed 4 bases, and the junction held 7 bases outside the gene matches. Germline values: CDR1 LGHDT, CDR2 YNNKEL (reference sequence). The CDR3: CASTRLAGDLTGELFF. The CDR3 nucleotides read TGTGCCAGCACCCGACTAGCGGGGGACCTCACCGGGGAGCTGTTTTTT.

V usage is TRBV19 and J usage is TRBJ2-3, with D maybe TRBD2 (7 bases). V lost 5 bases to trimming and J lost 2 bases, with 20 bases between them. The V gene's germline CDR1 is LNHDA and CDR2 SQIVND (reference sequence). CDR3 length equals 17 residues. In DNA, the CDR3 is TGTGCCAGTAGTCTCCGAGGGGGAGGGGCCATCACAGATACGCAGTATTTT. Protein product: CASSLRGGGAITDTQYF.

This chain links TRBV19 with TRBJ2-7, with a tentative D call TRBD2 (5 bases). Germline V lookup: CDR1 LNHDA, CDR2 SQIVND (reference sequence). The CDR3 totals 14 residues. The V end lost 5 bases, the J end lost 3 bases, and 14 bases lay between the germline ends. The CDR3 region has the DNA TGTGCCAGTAGTTCGGGATCAACCATCTACGAGCAGTACTTC. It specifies CASSSGSTIYEQYF.

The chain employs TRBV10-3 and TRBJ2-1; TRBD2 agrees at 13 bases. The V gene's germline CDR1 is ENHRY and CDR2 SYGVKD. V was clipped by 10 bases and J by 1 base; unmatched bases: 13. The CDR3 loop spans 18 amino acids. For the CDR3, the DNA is TGTGCCACCCTCTCCTCCGGGACTAGCGGGAAGTCCTACAATGAGCAGTTCTTC. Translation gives CATLSSGTSGKSYNEQFF.

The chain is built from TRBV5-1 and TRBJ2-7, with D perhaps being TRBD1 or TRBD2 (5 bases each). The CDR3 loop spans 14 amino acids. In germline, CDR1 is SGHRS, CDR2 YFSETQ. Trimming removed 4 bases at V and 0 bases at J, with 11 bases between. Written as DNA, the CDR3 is TGCGCCAGCAGCCTCCGGGACGGCTCCTACGAGCAGTACTTC. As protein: CASSLRDGSYEQYF.

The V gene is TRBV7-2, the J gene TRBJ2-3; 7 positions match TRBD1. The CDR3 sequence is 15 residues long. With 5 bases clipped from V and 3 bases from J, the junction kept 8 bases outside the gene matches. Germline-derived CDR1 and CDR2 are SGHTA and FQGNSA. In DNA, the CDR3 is TGTGCCAGCAGCGCGGACAGGCTGGATACAGATACGCAGTATTTT. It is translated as CASSADRLDTDTQYF.

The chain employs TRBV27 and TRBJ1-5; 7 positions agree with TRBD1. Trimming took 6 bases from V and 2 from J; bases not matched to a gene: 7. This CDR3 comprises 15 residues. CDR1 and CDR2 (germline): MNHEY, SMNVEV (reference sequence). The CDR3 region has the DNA TGTGCCAGCAGACCACGACAGGGTGGCAATCAGCCCCAGCATTTT. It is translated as CASRPRQGGNQPQHF.

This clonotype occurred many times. The CDR3 is CASSLWASINTGELFF. CDR3 in DNA: TGTGCCAGCAGCTTATGGGCATCGATTAACACCGGGGAGCTGTTTTTT. This chain links TRBV7-8 with TRBJ2-2, with D unresolved. Germline assignment: CDR1 SGHVS and CDR2 FQNEAQ. The CDR3 has 16 amino acids. Deletions cut 2 bases from V and 2 bases from J, with 12 bases between.

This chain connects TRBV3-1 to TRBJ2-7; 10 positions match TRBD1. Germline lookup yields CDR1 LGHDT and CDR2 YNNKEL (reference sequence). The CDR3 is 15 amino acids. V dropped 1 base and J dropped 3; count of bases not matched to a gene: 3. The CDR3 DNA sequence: TGTGCCAGCAGCCAAGTGGGGACAGGGGTCTACGAGCAGTACTTC. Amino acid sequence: CASSQVGTGVYEQYF.

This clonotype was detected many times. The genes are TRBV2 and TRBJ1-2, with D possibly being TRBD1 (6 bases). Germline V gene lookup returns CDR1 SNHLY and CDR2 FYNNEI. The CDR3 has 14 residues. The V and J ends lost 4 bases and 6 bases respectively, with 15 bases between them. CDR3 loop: CASSGGGQLHGYTF. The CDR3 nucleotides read TGTGCCAGCAGTGGGGGGGGGCAGCTTCATGGCTACACCTTC.

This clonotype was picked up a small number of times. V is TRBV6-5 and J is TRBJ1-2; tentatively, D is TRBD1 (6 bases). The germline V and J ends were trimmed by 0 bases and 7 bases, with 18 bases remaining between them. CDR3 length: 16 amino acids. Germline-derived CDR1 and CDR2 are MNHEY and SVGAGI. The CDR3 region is CASSYSTGGARGGYTF. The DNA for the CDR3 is TGTGCCAGCAGTTACTCGACGGGGGGCGCGCGAGGTGGCTACACCTTC.

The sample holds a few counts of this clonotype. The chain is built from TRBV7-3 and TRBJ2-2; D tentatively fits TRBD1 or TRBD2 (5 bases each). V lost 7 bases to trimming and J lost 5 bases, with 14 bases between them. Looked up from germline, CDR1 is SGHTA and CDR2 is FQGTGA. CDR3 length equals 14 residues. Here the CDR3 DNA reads TGTGCCAGCACCCCGGGACCTACTACCGGGGAGCTGTTTTTT. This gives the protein CASTPGPTTGELFF.

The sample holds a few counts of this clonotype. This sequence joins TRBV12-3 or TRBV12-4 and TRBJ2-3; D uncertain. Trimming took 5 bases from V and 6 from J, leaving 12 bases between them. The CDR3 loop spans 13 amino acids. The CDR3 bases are TGTGCCAGCAGTCAAGCAGAGCCGGATACGCAGTATTTT. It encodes CASSQAEPDTQYF.